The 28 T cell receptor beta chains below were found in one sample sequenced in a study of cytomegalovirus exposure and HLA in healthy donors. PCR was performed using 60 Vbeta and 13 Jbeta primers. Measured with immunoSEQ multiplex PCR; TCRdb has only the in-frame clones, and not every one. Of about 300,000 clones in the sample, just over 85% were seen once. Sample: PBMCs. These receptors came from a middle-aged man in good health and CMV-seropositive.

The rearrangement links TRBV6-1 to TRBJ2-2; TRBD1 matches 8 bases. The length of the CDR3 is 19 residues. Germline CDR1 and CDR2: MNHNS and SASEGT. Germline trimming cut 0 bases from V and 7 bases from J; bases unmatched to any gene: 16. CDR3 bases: TGTGCCAGCAGTGAAGCGCTTCTGGCTTCGGACAGGGCGGTCGGGGAGCTGTTTTTT. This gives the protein CASSEALLASDRAVGELFF.

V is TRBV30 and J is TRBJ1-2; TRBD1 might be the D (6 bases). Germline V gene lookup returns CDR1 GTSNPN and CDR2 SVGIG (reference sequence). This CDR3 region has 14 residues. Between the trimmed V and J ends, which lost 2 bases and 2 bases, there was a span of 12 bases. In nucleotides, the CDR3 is TGTGCCTGGAGTTTCGGCCAGGGGAACTATGGCTACACCTTC. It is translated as CAWSFGQGNYGYTF.

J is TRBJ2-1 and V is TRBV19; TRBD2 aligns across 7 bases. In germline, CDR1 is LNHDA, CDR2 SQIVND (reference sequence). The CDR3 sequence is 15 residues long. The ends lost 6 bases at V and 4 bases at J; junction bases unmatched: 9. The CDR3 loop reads CASRKIAGGYNEQFF. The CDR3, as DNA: TGTGCCAGTAGGAAAATAGCGGGTGGTTACAATGAGCAGTTCTTC.

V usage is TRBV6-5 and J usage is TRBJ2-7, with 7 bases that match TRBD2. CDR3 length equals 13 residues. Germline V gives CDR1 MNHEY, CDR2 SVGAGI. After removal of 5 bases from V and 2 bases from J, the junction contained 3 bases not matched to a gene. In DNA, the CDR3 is TGTGCCAGCAGTCCGGGACTAACCTACGAGCAGTACTTC. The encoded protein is CASSPGLTYEQYF.

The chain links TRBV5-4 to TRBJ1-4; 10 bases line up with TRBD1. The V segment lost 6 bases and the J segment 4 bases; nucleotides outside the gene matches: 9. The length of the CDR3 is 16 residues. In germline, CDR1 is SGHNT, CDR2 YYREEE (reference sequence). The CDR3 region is CASTKKGTGDNEKLFF. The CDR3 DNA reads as TGTGCCAGCACCAAAAAAGGGACAGGGGATAATGAAAAACTGTTTTTT.

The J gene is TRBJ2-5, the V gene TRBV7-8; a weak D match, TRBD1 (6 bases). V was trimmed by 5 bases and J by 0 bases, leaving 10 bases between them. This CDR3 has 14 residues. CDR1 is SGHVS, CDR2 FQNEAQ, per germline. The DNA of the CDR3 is TGTGCCAGCAGCACCACAGGGTACCAAGAGACCCAGTACTTC. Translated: CASSTTGYQETQYF. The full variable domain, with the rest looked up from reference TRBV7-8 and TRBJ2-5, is GAGVSQSPRYKVAKRGQDVALRCDPISGHVSLFWYQQALGQGPEFLTYFQNEAQLDKSGLPSDRFFAERPEGSVSTLKIQRTQQEDSAVYLCASSTTGYQETQYFGPGTRLLVL.

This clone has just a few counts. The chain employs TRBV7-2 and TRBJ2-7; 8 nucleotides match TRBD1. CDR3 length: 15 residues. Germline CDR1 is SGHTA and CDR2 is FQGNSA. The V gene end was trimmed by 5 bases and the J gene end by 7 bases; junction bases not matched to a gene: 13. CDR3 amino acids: CASSPPGTGQGEQYF. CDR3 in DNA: TGTGCCAGCAGCCCCCCCGGGACAGGTCAAGGGGAGCAGTACTTC.

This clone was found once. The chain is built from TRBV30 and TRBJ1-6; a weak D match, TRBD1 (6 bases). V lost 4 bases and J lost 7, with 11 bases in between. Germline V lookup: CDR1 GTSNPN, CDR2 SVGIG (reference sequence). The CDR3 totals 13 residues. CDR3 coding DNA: TGTGCCTGGACGACAGGTGTCAATTCACCCCTCCACTTT. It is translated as CAWTTGVNSPLHF.

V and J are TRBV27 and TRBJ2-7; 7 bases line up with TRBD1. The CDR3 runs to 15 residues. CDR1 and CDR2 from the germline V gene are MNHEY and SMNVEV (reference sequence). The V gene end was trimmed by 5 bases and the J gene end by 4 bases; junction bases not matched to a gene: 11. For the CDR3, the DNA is TGTGCCAGCAGTCCACGACAGGGTGGGGTATACGAGCAGTACTTC. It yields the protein CASSPRQGGVYEQYF.

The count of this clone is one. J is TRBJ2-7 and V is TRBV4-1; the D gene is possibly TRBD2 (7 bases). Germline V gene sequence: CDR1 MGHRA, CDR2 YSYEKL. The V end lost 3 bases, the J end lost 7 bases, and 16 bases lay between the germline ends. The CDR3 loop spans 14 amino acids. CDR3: CASSQPGGRREQYF. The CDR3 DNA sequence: TGCGCCAGCAGCCAGCCGGGGGGCCGGAGGGAGCAGTACTTC.

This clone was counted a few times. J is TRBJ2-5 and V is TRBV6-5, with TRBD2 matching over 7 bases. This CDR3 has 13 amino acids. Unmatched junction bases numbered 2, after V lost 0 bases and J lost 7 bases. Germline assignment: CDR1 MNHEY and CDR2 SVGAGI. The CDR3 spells CASSYSSGVTQYF. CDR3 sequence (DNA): TGTGCCAGCAGTTACTCCAGCGGGGTGACCCAGTACTTC.

DNA for the CDR3: TGTGCCAGCTCACCAGCAGGGAATGATGCCACTGAAGCTTTCTTT. Its protein product is CASSPAGNDATEAFF. This rearrangement joins TRBV18 to TRBJ1-1; maybe TRBD1 (5 bases). The CDR3 runs 15 residues. The germline gives CDR1 KGHSH, CDR2 LQKENI. Trimming took off 2 bases at V and 4 bases at J, with 14 bases between the two ends.

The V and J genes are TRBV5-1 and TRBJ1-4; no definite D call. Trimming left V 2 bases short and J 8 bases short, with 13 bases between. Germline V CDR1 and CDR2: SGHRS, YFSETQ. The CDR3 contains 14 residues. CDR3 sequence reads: CASSLSPSGEKLFF. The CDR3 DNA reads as TGCGCCAGCAGCTTATCACCGTCCGGGGAAAAACTGTTTTTT.

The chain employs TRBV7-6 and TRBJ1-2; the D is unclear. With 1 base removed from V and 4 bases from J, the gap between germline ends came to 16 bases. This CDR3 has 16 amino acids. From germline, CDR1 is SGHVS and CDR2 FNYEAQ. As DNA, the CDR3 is TGTGCCAGCAGCTTAGTGGGATCTGCGGCGGGCTATGGCTACACCTTC. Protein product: CASSLVGSAAGYGYTF.

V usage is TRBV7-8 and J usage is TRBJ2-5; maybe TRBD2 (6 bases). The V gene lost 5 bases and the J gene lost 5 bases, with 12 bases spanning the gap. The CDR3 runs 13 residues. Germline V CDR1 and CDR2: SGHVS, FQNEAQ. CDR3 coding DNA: TGTGCCAGCAGCCGTAGCGGCGTGGAGACCCAGTACTTC. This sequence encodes CASSRSGVETQYF.

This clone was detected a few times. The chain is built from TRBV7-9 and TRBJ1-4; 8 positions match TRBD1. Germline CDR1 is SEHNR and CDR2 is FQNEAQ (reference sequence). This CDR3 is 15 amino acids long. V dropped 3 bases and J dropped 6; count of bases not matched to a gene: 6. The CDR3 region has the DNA TGTGCCAGCAGCTTCTACAGGGGGTCTTATGAAAAACTGTTTTTT. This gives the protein CASSFYRGSYEKLFF.

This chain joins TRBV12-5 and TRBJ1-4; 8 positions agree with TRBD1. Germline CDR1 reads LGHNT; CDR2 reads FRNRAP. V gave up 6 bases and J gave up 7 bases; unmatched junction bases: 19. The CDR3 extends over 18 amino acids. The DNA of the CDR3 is TGTGCTAGTGGCCTATTACCGGGACAGGTAAGTCGGGGTGAAAAACTGTTTTTT. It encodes CASGLLPGQVSRGEKLFF.

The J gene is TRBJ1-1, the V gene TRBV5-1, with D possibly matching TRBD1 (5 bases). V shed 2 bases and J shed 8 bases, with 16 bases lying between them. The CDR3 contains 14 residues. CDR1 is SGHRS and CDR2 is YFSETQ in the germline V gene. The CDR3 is CASSFYGRGMEAFF. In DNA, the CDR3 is TGCGCCAGCAGCTTTTATGGGCGGGGGATGGAAGCTTTCTTT.

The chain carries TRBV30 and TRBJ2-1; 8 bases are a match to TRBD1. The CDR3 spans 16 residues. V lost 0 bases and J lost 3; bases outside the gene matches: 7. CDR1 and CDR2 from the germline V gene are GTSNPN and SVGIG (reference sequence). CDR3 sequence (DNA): TGTGCCTGGAGTGTTGAATCGGGACAGGTCTACAATGAGCAGTTCTTC. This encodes CAWSVESGQVYNEQFF.

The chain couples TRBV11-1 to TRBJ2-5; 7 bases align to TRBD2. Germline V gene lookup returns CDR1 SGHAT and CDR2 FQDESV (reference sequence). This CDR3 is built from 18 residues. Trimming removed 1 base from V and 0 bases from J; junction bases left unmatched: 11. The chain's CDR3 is CASSLGGRTGGHQETQYF. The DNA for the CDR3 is TGTGCCAGCAGCTTAGGAGGGAGGACGGGAGGCCACCAAGAGACCCAGTACTTC.

The CDR3 loop reads CASSYGGGTGIGYTF. CDR3 nucleotide sequence: TGTGCCAGCAGTTACGGGGGGGGGACAGGGATCGGCTACACCTTC. The rearrangement joins TRBV6-6 to TRBJ1-2, with 9 nucleotides matching TRBD1. J gave up 8 bases and V 2 bases, and 9 bases lay outside the gene matches. Germline CDR1 MNHNY, CDR2 SVGAGI (reference sequence). CDR3 length equals 15 residues.

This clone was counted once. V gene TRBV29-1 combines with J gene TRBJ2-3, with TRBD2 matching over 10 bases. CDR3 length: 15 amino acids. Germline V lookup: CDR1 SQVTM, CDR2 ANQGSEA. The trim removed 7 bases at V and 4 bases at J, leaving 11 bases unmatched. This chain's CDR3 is CSALEREGRPDTQYF. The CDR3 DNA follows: TGCAGCGCATTAGAGCGGGAGGGCCGACCAGATACGCAGTATTTT.

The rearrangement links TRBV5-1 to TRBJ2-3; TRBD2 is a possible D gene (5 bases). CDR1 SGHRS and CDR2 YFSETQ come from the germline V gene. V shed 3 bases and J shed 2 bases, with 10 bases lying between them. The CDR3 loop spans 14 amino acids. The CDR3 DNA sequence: TGCGCCAGCAGCTATAGCGACCACACAGATACGCAGTATTTT. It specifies CASSYSDHTDTQYF.

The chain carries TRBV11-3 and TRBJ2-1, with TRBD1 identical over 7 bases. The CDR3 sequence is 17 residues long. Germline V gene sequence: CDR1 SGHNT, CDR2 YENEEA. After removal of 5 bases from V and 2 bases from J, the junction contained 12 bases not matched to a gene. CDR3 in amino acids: CASSTALGTAPYNEQFF. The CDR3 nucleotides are TGTGCCAGCAGCACCGCACTAGGGACAGCCCCCTACAATGAGCAGTTCTTC.

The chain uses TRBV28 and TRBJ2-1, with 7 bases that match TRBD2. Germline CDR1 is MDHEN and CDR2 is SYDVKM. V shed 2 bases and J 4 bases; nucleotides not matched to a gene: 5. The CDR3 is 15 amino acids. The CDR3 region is CASSLKASGYNEQFF. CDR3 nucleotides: TGTGCCAGCAGTTTAAAGGCTAGCGGTTACAATGAGCAGTTCTTC.

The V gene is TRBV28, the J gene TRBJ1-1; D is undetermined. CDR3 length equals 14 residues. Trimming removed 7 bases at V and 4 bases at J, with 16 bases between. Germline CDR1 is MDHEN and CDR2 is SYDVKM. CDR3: CASNVTAPFTEAFF. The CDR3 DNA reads TGTGCCAGCAACGTTACAGCTCCCTTCACTGAAGCTTTCTTT.

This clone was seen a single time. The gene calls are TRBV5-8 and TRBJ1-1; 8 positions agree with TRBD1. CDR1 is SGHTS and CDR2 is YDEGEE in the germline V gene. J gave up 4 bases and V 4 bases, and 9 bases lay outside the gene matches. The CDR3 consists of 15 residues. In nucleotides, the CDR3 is TGTGCCAGCAGCAATAAGGACAGGGTGGGCACTGAAGCTTTCTTT. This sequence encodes CASSNKDRVGTEAFF. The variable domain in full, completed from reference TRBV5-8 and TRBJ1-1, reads EAGVTQSPTHLIKTRGQQATLRCSPISGHTSVYWYQQALGLGLQFLLWYDEGEERNRGNFPPRFSGRQFPNYSSELNVNALELEDSALYLCASSNKDRVGTEAFFGQGTRLTVV.

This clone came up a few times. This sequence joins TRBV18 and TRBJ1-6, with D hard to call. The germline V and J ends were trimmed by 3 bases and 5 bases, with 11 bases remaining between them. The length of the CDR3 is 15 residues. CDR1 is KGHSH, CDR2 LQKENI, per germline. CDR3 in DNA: TGTGCCAGCTCACCGGAAAGCGGGAATAATTCACCCCTCCACTTT. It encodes CASSPESGNNSPLHF.